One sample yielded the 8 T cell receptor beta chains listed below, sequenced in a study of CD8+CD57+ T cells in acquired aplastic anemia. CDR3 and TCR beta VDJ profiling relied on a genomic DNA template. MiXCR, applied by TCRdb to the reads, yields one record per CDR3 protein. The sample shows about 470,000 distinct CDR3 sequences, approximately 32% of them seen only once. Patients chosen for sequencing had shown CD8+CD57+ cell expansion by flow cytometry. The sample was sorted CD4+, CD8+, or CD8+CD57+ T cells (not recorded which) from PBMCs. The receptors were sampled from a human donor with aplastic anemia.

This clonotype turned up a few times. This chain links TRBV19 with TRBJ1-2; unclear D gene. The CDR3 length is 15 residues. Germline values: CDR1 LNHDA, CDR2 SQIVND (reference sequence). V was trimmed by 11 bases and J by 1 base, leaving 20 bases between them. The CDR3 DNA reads TGTGCCCGAGACGACCGTACACCATATAACTATGGCTACACCTTC. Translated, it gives CARDDRTPYNYGYTF.

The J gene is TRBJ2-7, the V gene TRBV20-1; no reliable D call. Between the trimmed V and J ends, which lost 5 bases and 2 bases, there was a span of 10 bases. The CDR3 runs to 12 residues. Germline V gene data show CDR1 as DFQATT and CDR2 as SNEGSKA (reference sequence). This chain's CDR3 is CSARLYPYEQYF. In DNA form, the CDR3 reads TGCAGTGCTCGACTGTACCCCTACGAGCAGTACTTC.

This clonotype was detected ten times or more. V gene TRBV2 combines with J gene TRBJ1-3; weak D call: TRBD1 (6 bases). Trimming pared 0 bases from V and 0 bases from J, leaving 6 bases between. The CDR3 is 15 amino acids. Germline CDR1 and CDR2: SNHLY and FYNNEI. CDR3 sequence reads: CASSEARGSGNTIYF. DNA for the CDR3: TGTGCCAGCAGTGAAGCCAGGGGCTCTGGAAACACCATATATTTT.

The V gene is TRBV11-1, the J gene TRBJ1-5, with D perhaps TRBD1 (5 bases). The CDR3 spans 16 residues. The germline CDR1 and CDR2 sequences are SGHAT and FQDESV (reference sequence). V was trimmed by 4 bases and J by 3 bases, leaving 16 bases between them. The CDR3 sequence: CASSSRTGGNNQPQHF. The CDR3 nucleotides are TGTGCCAGCAGCTCACGAACTGGGGGGAACAATCAGCCCCAGCATTTT.

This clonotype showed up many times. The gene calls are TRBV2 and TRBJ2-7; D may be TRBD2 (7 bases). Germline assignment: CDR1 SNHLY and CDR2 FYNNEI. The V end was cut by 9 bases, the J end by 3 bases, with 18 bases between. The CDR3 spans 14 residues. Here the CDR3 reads CARGGALQNYEQYF. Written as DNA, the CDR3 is TGTGCCAGGGGGGGGGCACTCCAAAACTACGAGCAGTACTTC.

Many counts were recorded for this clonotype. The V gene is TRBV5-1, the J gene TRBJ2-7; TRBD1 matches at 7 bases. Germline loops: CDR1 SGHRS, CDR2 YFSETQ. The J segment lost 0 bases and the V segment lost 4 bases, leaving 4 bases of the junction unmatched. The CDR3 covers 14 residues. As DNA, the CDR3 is TGCGCCAGCAGCCCGGGACAGCTCTCCTACGAGCAGTACTTC. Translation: CASSPGQLSYEQYF. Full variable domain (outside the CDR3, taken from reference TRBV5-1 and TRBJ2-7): KAGVTQTPRYLIKTRGQQVTLSCSPISGHRSVSWYQQTPGQGLQFLFEYFSETQRNKGNFPGRFSGRQFSNSRSEMNVSTLELGDSALYLCASSPGQLSYEQYFGPGTRLTVT.

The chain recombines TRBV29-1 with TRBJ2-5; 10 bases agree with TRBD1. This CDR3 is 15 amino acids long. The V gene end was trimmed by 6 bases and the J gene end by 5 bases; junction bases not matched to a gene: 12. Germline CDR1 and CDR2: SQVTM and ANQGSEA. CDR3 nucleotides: TGCAGCGTGGACCCAGGACAGGGGGTTGGGGAGACCCAGTACTTC. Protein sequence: CSVDPGQGVGETQYF.

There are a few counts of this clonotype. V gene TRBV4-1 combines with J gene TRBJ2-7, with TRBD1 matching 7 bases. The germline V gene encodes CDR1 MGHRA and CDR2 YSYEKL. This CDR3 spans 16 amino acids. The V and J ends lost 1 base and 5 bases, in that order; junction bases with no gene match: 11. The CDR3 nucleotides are TGCGCCAGCAGCCAAGTCTTGGGACAGTTGAACCACGAGCAGTACTTC. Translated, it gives CASSQVLGQLNHEQYF.